The next 2 T cell receptor beta chains were all read from a single sample in a study of lymphopenia after photon versus proton radiotherapy. Profiling relied on immunoSEQ multiplex PCR, and the TCRdb table lists in-frame clones only, not all of them. The data hold 50,000 or so clones, with about 92% observed a single time. The sequencing here drew on peripheral blood, taken from a patient treated with photon-based radiotherapy. These receptors were obtained from a woman aged 40 to 50 with cholangiocarcinoma.

CDR3 residues: CASSEAGGDYEQYF. The DNA of the CDR3 is TGTGCCAGCAGTGAAGCGGGAGGGGACTACGAGCAGTACTTC. The chain is built from TRBV6-1 and TRBJ2-7; TRBD2 agrees at 7 bases. The germline V gene encodes CDR1 MNHNS and CDR2 SASEGT. The junction had 2 bases not matched to a gene; V was cut back by 0 bases and J by 3 bases. The CDR3 runs 14 residues.

This clone was observed once. This sequence joins TRBV7-3 and TRBJ2-2; 9 bases fit TRBD2. The V gene end was trimmed by 2 bases and the J gene end by 1 base; junction bases not matched to a gene: 5. The CDR3 is made up of 17 amino acids. Per the germline V gene, CDR1 is SGHTA and CDR2 is FQGTGA. The CDR3 DNA is TGTGCCAGCAGCTTACACCAGACTAGCGGGAACACCGGGGAGCTGTTTTTT. This codes for CASSLHQTSGNTGELFF.